This T cell receptor (beta chain) came from a study of read filtering for tumor transcriptome and immune sequencing. About the study: Roughly 8 patients were R-ISS I, some 15 were R-ISS II, roughly 7 were R-ISS III. After DNase treatment, RNA was made into whole-transcriptome libraries.

The CDR3 length is 15 residues. Per germline, CDR1 MNHEY and CDR2 SMNVEV (reference sequence). V lost 6 bases and J lost 1, with 14 bases in between. This clonotype was counted at least ten times. Its antigen is as yet unknown. Sampling of bone marrow took place during active disease in every patient. This library used roughly 400 ng RNA and molecular barcoded adaptors spanning alpha/delta and beta/gamma chains. TCRdb itself ran the reads through MiXCR, one entry per CDR3 protein. The sample records tens of thousands of distinct CDR3 sequences, roughly 19% being singletons. Notes on the study in general: Even smaller IR-seq throughput identified most shared clonotypes.

Sequenced sample: a population of CD138-negative cells sorted from bone marrow. The V gene is TRBV27, the J gene TRBJ2-3; D possibly corresponds to TRBD2 (7 bases). This TCR derives from a donor at least 40 years old with multiple myeloma. Here the CDR3 DNA reads TGTGCCAGCAGCCCCCGGGGGGCAGGCACAGATACGCAGTATTTT. Translated: CASSPRGAGTDTQYF.